Shown below are 15 T cell receptor beta chains from a single sample sequenced in a study of T cells in Graves' hyperthyroidism and ophthalmopathy (dated by TCRdb to the late 2010s). The library came from multiplex PCR. Sequencer: Illumina HiSeq 2000. The TCR beta CDR3 regions were amplified from the RNA transcripts. For the first round of RT-PCR on the TCR CDR3, the HTBI primer set was used together with the Qiagen OneStep RT-PCR kit. In-frame beta chains were kept once TCRdb had trimmed the public reads at Q25 with fastp and called clones with MiXCR. A single entry per CDR3 protein holds the most common genes and DNA from its merged rows. This sample lists about 380,000 distinct CDR3 sequences; approximately 12% were detected once. The ten biggest clones cover roughly 20% of the sample. The sample was blood. The receptors stem from a man aged 25-40 years with Graves' hyperthyroidism that later progressed to Graves' ophthalmopathy.

This clonotype occurred many times. The chain couples TRBV20-1 to TRBJ2-7, with 10 bases aligning to TRBD2. Germline V CDR1 and CDR2: DFQATT, SNEGSKA (reference sequence). The CDR3 covers 16 residues. V lost 0 bases to trimming and J lost 3 bases; unmatched junction nucleotides: 8. CDR3 amino acids: CSARELKRGGLYEQYF. In DNA form, the CDR3 reads TGCAGTGCTAGAGAGTTGAAGCGGGGGGGCCTCTACGAGCAGTACTTC.

This clonotype has just a few counts. The chain carries TRBV5-1 and TRBJ2-4, with 7 bases matching TRBD2. Germline CDR1 SGHRS, CDR2 YFSETQ. Trimming took 0 bases from V and 6 from J; bases not matched to a gene: 3. The CDR3 runs to 14 residues. CDR3 DNA sequence: TGCGCCAGCAGCTTGGCCCCGGGGGGAAACATTCAGTACTTC. Residues: CASSLAPGGNIQYF.

The chain links TRBV4-1 to TRBJ2-5, with 7 bases that match TRBD1. V dropped 3 bases and J dropped 5; count of bases not matched to a gene: 6. Germline CDR1 reads MGHRA; CDR2 reads YSYEKL. CDR3 length: 14 residues. CDR3 residues: CASSHVTGSETQYF. In DNA, the CDR3 is TGCGCCAGCAGCCACGTGACAGGGTCGGAGACCCAGTACTTC.

This clonotype showed up just a few times. This chain links TRBV19 with TRBJ1-1; 8 positions agree with TRBD1. This CDR3 is 14 amino acids long. Germline CDR1 LNHDA, CDR2 SQIVND (reference sequence). The trim removed 10 bases at V and 1 base at J, leaving 8 bases unmatched. The CDR3 protein is CATISTGGNTEAFF. For the CDR3, the DNA is TGTGCCACCATATCAACAGGGGGGAACACTGAAGCTTTCTTT.

This chain joins TRBV12-5 and TRBJ2-7; 10 bases align to TRBD2. The CDR3 contains 16 residues. Trimming cost V 5 bases and J 2 bases; bases outside gene matches: 9. Germline-derived CDR1 and CDR2 are LGHNT and FRNRAP. The CDR3, as DNA: TGTGCTAGTGGTCTCCGAAGCGGGGGGGAGACCTACGAGCAGTACTTC. As protein: CASGLRSGGETYEQYF.

The rearrangement links TRBV28 to TRBJ1-2, with a weak D call TRBD1 (6 bases). Trimming removed 7 bases at V and 8 bases at J, with 14 bases between. The CDR3 is 12 residues long. The V gene's germline CDR1 is MDHEN and CDR2 SYDVKM. CDR3 amino acids: CASTGAKGGYTF. CDR3 coding DNA: TGTGCCAGCACAGGGGCTAAGGGGGGCTACACCTTC.

The chain joins TRBV11-3 to TRBJ2-7, with 10 bases aligning to TRBD1. Germline V CDR1 and CDR2: SGHNT, YENEEA. CDR3 length: 15 residues. The V segment lost 5 bases and the J segment 2 bases; nucleotides outside the gene matches: 6. CDR3 sequence: CASSLRQGATYEQYF. CDR3 bases: TGTGCCAGCAGCCTAAGACAGGGGGCTACCTACGAGCAGTACTTC.

This clonotype was seen repeatedly, ten times or more. The genes are TRBV11-3 and TRBJ2-5, with 7 bases identical to TRBD2. CDR1 and CDR2 from the germline V gene are SGHNT and YENEEA. The CDR3 sequence is 14 residues long. The trim removed 7 bases at V and 5 bases at J, leaving 10 bases unmatched. The CDR3 bases are TGTGCCAGCACCCTGTGGGGGGGAGAGGAGACCCAGTACTTC. Amino acids: CASTLWGGEETQYF.

The J gene is TRBJ2-2, the V gene TRBV19; 8 bases line up with TRBD1. This CDR3 spans 17 amino acids. Germline V gene lookup returns CDR1 LNHDA and CDR2 SQIVND (reference sequence). Trimming at V came to 3 bases and at J to 6 bases, leaving 12 bases not matched to a gene. DNA of the CDR3: TGTGCCAGTAGTATTCCCCCTGGACAGGGCGGTGCCGGGGAGCTGTTTTTT. This gives the protein CASSIPPGQGGAGELFF.

At least ten counts were recorded for this clonotype. V usage is TRBV18 and J usage is TRBJ1-2; D not resolved. The germline V gene encodes CDR1 KGHSH and CDR2 LQKENI. The CDR3 contains 14 residues. V was trimmed by 3 bases and J by 2 bases, leaving 10 bases between them. The CDR3 reads CASSPVSGNYGYTF. CDR3 nucleotide sequence: TGTGCCAGCTCACCGGTTTCCGGGAACTATGGCTACACCTTC. The full variable domain, in which reference TRBV18 and TRBJ1-2 provide the parts outside the CDR3, is NAGVMQNPRHLVRRRGQEARLRCSPMKGHSHVYWYRQLPEEGLKFMVYLQKENIIDESGMPKERFSAEFPKEGPSILRIQQVVRGDSAAYFCASSPVSGNYGYTFGSGTRLTVV.

This clonotype was counted ten times or more. The chain has TRBV12-3 or TRBV12-4 and TRBJ2-5; D is tentatively TRBD1 or TRBD2 (5 bases each). CDR3 length: 13 residues. The V end lost 5 bases, the J end lost 3 bases, and 10 bases lay between the germline ends. The CDR3, as DNA: TGTGCCAGCAGTGAGGGGCGAAAAGAGACCCAGTACTTC. This translates into CASSEGRKETQYF.

Many counts were recorded for this clonotype. CDR3 amino acids: CASSLLGTGAGAPYNEQFF. The CDR3 bases are TGTGCCAGCAGTCTCCTCGGGACAGGGGCCGGCGCCCCCTACAATGAGCAGTTCTTC. This chain uses TRBV27 with TRBJ2-1; TRBD1 matches at 10 bases. The CDR3 sequence is 19 residues long. The germline V gene has CDR1 MNHEY and CDR2 SMNVEV (reference sequence). Trimming removed 5 bases from V and 2 bases from J; junction bases left unmatched: 15.

This chain connects TRBV15 to TRBJ2-7; a possible D gene is TRBD1 (5 bases). CDR3 length: 15 residues. Trimming removed 0 bases at V and 4 bases at J, with 13 bases between. The germline V gene has CDR1 LNHNV and CDR2 YYDKDF (reference sequence). The CDR3 nucleotides are TGTGCCACCAGCAGAGAAGAATCGGACACTTACGAGCAGTACTTC. As protein: CATSREESDTYEQYF.

This clonotype occurred many times. The chain links TRBV12-3 or TRBV12-4 to TRBJ1-2; 9 bases are a match to TRBD1. Trimming cost V 5 bases and J 5 bases; bases outside gene matches: 12. The CDR3 is made up of 16 amino acids. CDR3 sequence (DNA): TGTGCCAGCAGTCTCCGGGACAGGGAGTTGGTATATGGCTACACCTTC. This codes for CASSLRDRELVYGYTF.

The chain employs TRBV24-1 and TRBJ2-2, with D hard to call. This CDR3 has 15 amino acids. CDR1 is KGHDR and CDR2 is SFDVKD in the germline V gene. Trimming cost V 3 bases and J 1 base, with 8 bases left between them. The chain's CDR3 is CATSDASRNTGELFF. DNA for the CDR3: TGTGCCACCAGTGATGCCTCGCGGAACACCGGGGAGCTGTTTTTT.